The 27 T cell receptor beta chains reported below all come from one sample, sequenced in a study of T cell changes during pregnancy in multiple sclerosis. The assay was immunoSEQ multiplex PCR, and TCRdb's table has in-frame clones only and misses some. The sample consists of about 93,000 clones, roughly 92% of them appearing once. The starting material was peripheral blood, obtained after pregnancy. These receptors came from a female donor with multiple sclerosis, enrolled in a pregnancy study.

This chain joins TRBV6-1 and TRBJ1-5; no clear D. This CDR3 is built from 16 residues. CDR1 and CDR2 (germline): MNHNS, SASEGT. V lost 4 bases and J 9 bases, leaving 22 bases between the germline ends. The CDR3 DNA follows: TGTGCCAGCAGTGGGTCCGGGAGAGGAAAATTGTGGCCCCAGCATTTT. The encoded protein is CASSGSGRGKLWPQHF.

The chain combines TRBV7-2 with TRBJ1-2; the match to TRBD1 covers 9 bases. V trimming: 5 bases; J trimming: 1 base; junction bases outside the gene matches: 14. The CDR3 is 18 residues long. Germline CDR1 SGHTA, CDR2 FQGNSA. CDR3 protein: CASSTTGTGTLFNYGYTF. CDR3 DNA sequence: TGTGCCAGCAGCACGACCGGGACAGGGACCTTATTTAACTATGGCTACACCTTC.

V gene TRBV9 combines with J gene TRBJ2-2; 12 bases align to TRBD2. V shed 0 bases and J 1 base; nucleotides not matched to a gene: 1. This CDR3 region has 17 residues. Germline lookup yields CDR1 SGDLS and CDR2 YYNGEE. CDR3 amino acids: CASSVGGLAGNTGELFF. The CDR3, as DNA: TGTGCCAGCAGCGTAGGGGGACTAGCGGGGAACACCGGGGAGCTGTTTTTT. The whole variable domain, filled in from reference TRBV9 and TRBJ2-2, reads DSGVTQTPKHLITATGQRVTLRCSPRSGDLSVYWYQQSLDQGLQFLIQYYNGEERAKGNILERFSAQQFPDLHSELNLSSLELGDSALYFCASSVGGLAGNTGELFFGEGSRLTVL.

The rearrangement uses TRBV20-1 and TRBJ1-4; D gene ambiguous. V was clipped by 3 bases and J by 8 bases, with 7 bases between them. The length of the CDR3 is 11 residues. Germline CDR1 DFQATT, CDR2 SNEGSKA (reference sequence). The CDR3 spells CSASGQEKLFF. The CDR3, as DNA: TGCAGTGCTAGTGGCCAGGAAAAACTGTTTTTT.

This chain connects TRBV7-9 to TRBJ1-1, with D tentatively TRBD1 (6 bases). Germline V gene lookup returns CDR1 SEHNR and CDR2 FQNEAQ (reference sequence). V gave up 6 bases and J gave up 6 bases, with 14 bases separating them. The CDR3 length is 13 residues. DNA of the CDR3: TGTGCCAGCAGGTTGGACAGTTTGGCTGAAGCTTTCTTT. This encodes CASRLDSLAEAFF. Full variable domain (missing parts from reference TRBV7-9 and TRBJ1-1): DTGVSQNPRHKITKRGQNVTFRCDPISEHNRLYWYRQTLGQGPEFLTYFQNEAQLEKSRLLSDRFSAERPKGSFSTLEIQRTEQGDSAMYLCASRLDSLAEAFFGQGTRLTVV.

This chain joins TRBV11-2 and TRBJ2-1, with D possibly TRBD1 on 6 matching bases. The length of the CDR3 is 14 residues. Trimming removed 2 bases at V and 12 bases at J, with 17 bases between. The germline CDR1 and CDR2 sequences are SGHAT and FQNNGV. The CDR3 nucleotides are TGTGCCAGCAGCTTAAGGACAGACCCTCGGGGGCAGTTCTTC. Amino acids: CASSLRTDPRGQFF.

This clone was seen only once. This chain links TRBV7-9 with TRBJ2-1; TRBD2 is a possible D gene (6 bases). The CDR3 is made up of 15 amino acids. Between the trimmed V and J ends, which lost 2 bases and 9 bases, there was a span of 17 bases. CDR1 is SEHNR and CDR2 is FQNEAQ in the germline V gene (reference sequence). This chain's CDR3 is CASSLSGTPFSEQFF. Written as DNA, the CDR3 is TGTGCCAGCAGCTTATCTGGGACTCCATTCAGTGAGCAGTTCTTC.

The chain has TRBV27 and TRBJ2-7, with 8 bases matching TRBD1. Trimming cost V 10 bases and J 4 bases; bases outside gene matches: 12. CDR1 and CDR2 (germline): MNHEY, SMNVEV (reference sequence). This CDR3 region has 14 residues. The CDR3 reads CATRTGLGGYEQYF. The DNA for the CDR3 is TGTGCCACCCGGACAGGGCTTGGAGGGTACGAGCAGTACTTC.

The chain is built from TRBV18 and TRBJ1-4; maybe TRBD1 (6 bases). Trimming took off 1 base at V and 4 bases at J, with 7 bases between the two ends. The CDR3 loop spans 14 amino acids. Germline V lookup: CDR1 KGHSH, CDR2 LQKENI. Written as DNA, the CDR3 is TGTGCCAGCTCACCACAGGGGGTTAATGAAAAACTGTTTTTT. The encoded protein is CASSPQGVNEKLFF.

The CDR3 loop is CASSGPTSITQYF. Written as DNA, the CDR3 is TGCGCCAGCAGCGGACCGACTAGTATAACGCAGTATTTT. V gene TRBV5-1 combines with J gene TRBJ2-3, with D maybe TRBD2 (6 bases). V dropped 4 bases and J dropped 9 bases, with 15 bases sitting between them. This CDR3 comprises 13 residues. Germline lookup yields CDR1 SGHRS and CDR2 YFSETQ.

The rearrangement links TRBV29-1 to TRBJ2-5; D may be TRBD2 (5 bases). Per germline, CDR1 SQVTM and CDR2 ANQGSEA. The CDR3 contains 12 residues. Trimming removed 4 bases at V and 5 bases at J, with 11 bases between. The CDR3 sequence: CSVVVGGETQYF. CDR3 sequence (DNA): TGCAGCGTTGTAGTGGGCGGGGAGACCCAGTACTTC.

CDR3 amino acids: CASSLLQGLGILYTF. The CDR3 region has the DNA TGTGCCAGCAGCTTATTACAGGGCCTCGGAATCCTATATACCTTC. This chain links TRBV5-5 with TRBJ1-2, with a weak D call TRBD1 (6 bases). Germline CDR1 is SGHKS and CDR2 is YYEKEE (reference sequence). The CDR3 extends over 15 amino acids. V lost 2 bases, J lost 14 bases, and 25 bases lay in between.

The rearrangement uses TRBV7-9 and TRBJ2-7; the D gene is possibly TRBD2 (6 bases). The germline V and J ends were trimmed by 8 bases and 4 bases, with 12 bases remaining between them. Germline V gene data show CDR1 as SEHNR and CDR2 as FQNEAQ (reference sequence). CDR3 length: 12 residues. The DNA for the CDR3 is TGTGCCAGCGAGGGAGGCTTATACGAGCAGTACTTC. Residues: CASEGGLYEQYF.

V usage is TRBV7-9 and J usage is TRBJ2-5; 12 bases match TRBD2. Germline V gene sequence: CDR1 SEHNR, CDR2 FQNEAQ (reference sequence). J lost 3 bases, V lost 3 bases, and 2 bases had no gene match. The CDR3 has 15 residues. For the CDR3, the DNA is TGTGCCAGCAGCTTGAGACTAGCGGGGGAAGAGACCCAGTACTTC. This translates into CASSLRLAGEETQYF.

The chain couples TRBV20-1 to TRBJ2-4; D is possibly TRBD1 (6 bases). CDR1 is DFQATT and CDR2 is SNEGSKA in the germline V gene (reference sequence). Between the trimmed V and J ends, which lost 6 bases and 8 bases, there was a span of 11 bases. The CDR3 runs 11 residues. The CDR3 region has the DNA TGCAGTGCCTGGCAGGGGTACATTCAGTACTTC. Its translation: CSAWQGYIQYF.

The CDR3 loop reads CASSPAWGVPYEQYF. CDR3 DNA sequence: TGTGCCAGCAGCCCCGCCTGGGGGGTTCCCTACGAGCAGTACTTC. This chain uses TRBV7-3 with TRBJ2-7; possible D gene TRBD2, 6 bases. The CDR3 is 15 residues long. Trimming removed 5 bases from V and 2 bases from J, with 16 bases in between. The germline gives CDR1 SGHTA, CDR2 FQGTGA.

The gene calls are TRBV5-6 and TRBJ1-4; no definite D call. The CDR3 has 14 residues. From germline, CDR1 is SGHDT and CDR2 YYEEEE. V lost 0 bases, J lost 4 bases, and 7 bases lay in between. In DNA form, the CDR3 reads TGTGCCAGCAGCTTGGTTAGCCTTAATGAAAAACTGTTTTTT. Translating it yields CASSLVSLNEKLFF.

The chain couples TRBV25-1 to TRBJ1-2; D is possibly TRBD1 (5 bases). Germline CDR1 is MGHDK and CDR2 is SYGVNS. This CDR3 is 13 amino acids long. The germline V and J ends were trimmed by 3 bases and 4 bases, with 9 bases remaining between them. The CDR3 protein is CASSDGGLYGYTF. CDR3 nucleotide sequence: TGTGCCAGCAGTGATGGGGGACTCTATGGCTACACCTTC.

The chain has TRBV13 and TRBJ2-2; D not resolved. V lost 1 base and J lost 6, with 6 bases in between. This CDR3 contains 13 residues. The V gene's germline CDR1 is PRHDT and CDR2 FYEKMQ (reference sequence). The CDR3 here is CASSLVRAGELFF. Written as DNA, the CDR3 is TGTGCCAGCAGCTTAGTCCGGGCCGGGGAGCTGTTTTTT.

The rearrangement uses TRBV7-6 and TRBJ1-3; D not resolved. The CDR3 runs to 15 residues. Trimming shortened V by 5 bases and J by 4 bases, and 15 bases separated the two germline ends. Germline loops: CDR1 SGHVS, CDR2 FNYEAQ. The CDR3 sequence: CASSTGNLGGNTIYF. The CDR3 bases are TGTGCCAGCAGCACCGGGAATCTAGGGGGAAACACCATATATTTT. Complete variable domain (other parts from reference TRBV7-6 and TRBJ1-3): GAGVSQSPRYKVTKRGQDVALRCDPISGHVSLYWYRQALGQGPEFLTYFNYEAQQDKSGLPNDRFSAERPEGSISTLTIQRTEQRDSAMYRCASSTGNLGGNTIYFGEGSWLTVV.

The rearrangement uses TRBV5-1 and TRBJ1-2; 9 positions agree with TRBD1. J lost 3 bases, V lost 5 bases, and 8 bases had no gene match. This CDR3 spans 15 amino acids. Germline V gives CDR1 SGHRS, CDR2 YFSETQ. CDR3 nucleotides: TGCGCCAGCAGTTCATATAGACAGGGGGACTATGGCTACACCTTC. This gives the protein CASSSYRQGDYGYTF.

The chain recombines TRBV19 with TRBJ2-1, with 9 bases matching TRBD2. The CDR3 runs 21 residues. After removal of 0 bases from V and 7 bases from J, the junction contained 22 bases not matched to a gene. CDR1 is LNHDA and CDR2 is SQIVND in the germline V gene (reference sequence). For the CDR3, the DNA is TGTGCCAGTAGTATAGAATCGGCGGCGGGGGGGCTGGTAGGTCGGAGGAATGAGCAGTTCTTC. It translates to CASSIESAAGGLVGRRNEQFF.

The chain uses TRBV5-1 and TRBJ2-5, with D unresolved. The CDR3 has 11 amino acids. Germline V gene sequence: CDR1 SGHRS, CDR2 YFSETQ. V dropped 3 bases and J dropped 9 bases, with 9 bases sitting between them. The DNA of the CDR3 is TGCGCCAGCAGCTATGAGCAGGCCCAGTACTTC. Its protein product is CASSYEQAQYF.

CDR3 residues: CASSSQGSPGANVLTF. Here the CDR3 DNA reads TGTGCCAGCAGTTCCCAGGGGTCGCCTGGGGCCAACGTCCTGACTTTC. The V and J genes are TRBV6-5 and TRBJ2-6; D may be TRBD1 (6 bases). V dropped 4 bases and J dropped 2 bases, with 12 bases sitting between them. In germline, CDR1 is MNHEY, CDR2 SVGAGI. The CDR3 consists of 16 residues.

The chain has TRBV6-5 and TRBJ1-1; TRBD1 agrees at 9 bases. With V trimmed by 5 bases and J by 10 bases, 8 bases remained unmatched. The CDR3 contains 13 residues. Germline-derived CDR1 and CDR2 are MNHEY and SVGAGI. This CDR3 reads CASSPGTGLAAFF. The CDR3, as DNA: TGTGCCAGCAGTCCGGGGACAGGGCTAGCAGCTTTCTTT.

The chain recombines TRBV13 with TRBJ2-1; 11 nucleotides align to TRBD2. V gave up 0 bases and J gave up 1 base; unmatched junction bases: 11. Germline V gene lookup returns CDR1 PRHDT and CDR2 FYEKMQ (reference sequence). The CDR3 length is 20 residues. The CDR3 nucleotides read TGTGCCAGCAGCTTAGGTGTTTTACTAGCGGGAGATCGGTCCTACAATGAGCAGTTCTTC. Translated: CASSLGVLLAGDRSYNEQFF.

CDR3 coding DNA: TGTGCCAGCAGTTACTCGTTCAGGGGCAACTACGAGCAGTACTTC. Protein sequence: CASSYSFRGNYEQYF. The chain couples TRBV6-5 to TRBJ2-7; possible D gene TRBD1, 6 bases. Trimming pared 0 bases from V and 3 bases from J, leaving 12 bases between. The CDR3 runs to 15 residues. Germline CDR1 is MNHEY and CDR2 is SVGAGI.